The 6 T cell receptor beta chains below were found in one sample sequenced in a study of blood T cell repertoires in COVID-19. Here immunoSEQ multiplex PCR was the method, and the copy in TCRdb shows in-frame clones only, minus some. The sample has over 150,000 clones, roughly 87% seen once. Sample: PBMCs or T cells enriched from blood (not recorded which). The source is a woman in her thirties who had recovered from COVID-19.

The chain employs TRBV16 and TRBJ1-1; perhaps TRBD1 as D (6 bases). Trimming cost V 0 bases and J 4 bases, with 9 bases left between them. The germline gives CDR1 KGHSY, CDR2 FQNENV. The CDR3 is 14 amino acids. Here the CDR3 DNA reads TGTGCCAGCAGCCAATCTCCAGGGGTCACTGAAGCTTTCTTT. Its translation: CASSQSPGVTEAFF.

This chain links TRBV6-2 or TRBV6-3 with TRBJ1-5; 9 bases line up with TRBD1. This CDR3 spans 15 amino acids. The V segment lost 3 bases and the J segment 7 bases; nucleotides outside the gene matches: 7. Germline V gives CDR1 MNHEY, CDR2 SVGEGT. CDR3 residues: CASSYGTGYRQPQHF. Here the CDR3 DNA reads TGTGCCAGCAGTTATGGGACAGGGTACCGGCAGCCCCAGCATTTT.

The rearrangement joins TRBV5-6 to TRBJ1-2, with D possibly TRBD1 on 5 matching bases. Germline V CDR1 and CDR2: SGHDT, YYEEEE. V gave up 4 bases and J gave up 1 base, with 17 bases separating them. The CDR3 is 16 residues long. DNA of the CDR3: TGTGCCAGCAGCCTGGGGCCGGCGGGGGTTAACTATGGCTACACCTTC. This gives the protein CASSLGPAGVNYGYTF.

This rearrangement joins TRBV7-9 to TRBJ1-3; 7 nucleotides line up with TRBD1. From germline, CDR1 is SEHNR and CDR2 FQNEAQ (reference sequence). This CDR3 is 14 amino acids long. J was trimmed by 6 bases and V by 5 bases; bases with no gene match: 7. CDR3 in DNA: TGTGCCAGCAGCCACCGGGACAGTGAAAACACCATATATTTT. Its protein is CASSHRDSENTIYF.

This clone showed up just a few times. This sequence joins TRBV25-1 and TRBJ2-1, with 10 bases matching TRBD2. J lost 0 bases, V lost 4 bases, and 9 bases had no gene match. Per the germline V gene, CDR1 is MGHDK and CDR2 is SYGVNS. This CDR3 is 18 amino acids long. CDR3 region: CASSGLNSGGSSYNEQFF. Written as DNA, the CDR3 is TGTGCCAGCAGTGGTCTGAATAGCGGGGGGAGCTCCTACAATGAGCAGTTCTTC.

The rearrangement joins TRBV2 to TRBJ1-6; 7 nucleotides line up with TRBD1. The germline gives CDR1 SNHLY, CDR2 FYNNEI. V lost 6 bases to trimming and J lost 1 base; unmatched junction nucleotides: 15. This CDR3 comprises 19 residues. CDR3 coding DNA: TGTGCCAGCAGGCTAAAGTCGACAGGGCTGAGGTCCTATAATTCACCCCTCCACTTT. Translating gives CASRLKSTGLRSYNSPLHF.